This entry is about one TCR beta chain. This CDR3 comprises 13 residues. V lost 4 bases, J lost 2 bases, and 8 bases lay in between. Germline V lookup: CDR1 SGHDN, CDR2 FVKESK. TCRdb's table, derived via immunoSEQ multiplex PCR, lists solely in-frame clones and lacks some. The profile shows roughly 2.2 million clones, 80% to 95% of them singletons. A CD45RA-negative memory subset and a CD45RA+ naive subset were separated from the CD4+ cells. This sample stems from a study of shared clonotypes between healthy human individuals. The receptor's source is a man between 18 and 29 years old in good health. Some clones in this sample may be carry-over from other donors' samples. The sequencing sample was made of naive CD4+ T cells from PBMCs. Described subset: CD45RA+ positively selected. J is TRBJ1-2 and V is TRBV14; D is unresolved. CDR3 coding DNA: TGTGCCAGCAGCCGGACCGCCAACTATGGCTACACCTTC. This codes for CASSRTANYGYTF. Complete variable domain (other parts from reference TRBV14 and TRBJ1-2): EAGVTQFPSHSVIEKGQTVTLRCDPISGHDNLYWYRRVMGKEIKFLLHFVKESKQDESGMPNNRFLAERTGGTYSTLKVQPAELEDSGVYFCASSRTANYGYTFGSGTRLTVV.